The T cell receptor beta chain described here comes from a study of control samples from healthy donors and cancer patients. This table comes from immunoSEQ multiplex PCR, and its TCRdb copy is limited to in-frame clones, with some not included. The sample lists around 200,000 clones, approximately 92% occurring once. The CDR3 spans 14 residues. V gave up 8 bases and J gave up 2 bases, with 13 bases separating them. CDR1 and CDR2 (germline): MNHEY, SVGAGI. The chain uses TRBV6-5 and TRBJ1-5, with D maybe TRBD1 (5 bases). This clonotype was obtained from a man aged 18 to 30 in good health. Sequences were obtained from blood. CDR3 sequence reads: CASGAGIGNQPQHF. CDR3 in DNA: TGTGCCAGCGGGGCAGGGATCGGCAATCAGCCCCAGCATTTT.